This T cell receptor beta chain stems from a study of T cell repertoires in cytomegalovirus infection (dated by TCRdb to about 2019). Background for the entire study: Peptide stimulations targeted recently identified HLA-C-restricted CMV epitopes, whose presentation resists viral immunomodulation, together with well-studied HLA-B-restricted epitopes. Donor HLA type was relevant to the analysis, as public TCR beta signatures indicated carriage of CMV infection together with the matching HLA type. The full study reports these points: In both this cohort and an independent cohort of over 350 donors, the cumulative frequency of public TCR beta family members distinguished carriers of CMV infection plus the relevant HLA type. The ex vivo response was dominated by HLA-C-restricted CMV-specific TCR beta clonotypes, which also provided the single most frequent clonotype in two of eight donors.

Explained via the paper, the treatment or condition label denotes: in vitro stimulation with specific CMV peptide epitopes to enrich CMV-specific T cells. This clonotype was found a few times. Its recognized antigen is unknown. Base qualities are missing; no much larger clone stands one base away. Based on the germline V gene (reference sequence), the CDR1 and CDR2 sequences are MNHEY and SMNVEV. The CDR3 has 15 amino acids, counting the end cysteine and phenylalanine. The read is trimmed to its CDR3 DNA, 45 bases read in frame from base 1. The trim is 3 bases for V and 5 bases for J, with a gap of 14 bases between the germline ends. Sequenced using an Illumina HiSeq 1500. The public sequencing data were trimmed at Q25 with fastp and processed into clonotypes with MiXCR by TCRdb, which kept only in-frame beta chains. Each CDR3 protein gets just one entry, which takes the most common genes and DNA from the rows behind it. A total of roughly 990,000 distinct CDR3 sequences appear in this sample, about a third of them only once. Together, the top ten hold over 13% of the sample.

This receptor was taken from a human donor in good health (CMV status not recorded). Some clones in this sample may be carry-over from other donors' samples. Recombination linked TRBV27 to TRBJ1-3; the best D guess is TRBD1, with 6 bases matching. The sequenced sample was cultured CD8+ T cells from PBMCs, obtained from culture after CMV antigen stimulation. The nucleotide sequence is TGTGCCAGCAGTTTGGGCAGGGGCGGCCGAAACACCATATATTTT. It is translated as CASSLGRGGRNTIYF.